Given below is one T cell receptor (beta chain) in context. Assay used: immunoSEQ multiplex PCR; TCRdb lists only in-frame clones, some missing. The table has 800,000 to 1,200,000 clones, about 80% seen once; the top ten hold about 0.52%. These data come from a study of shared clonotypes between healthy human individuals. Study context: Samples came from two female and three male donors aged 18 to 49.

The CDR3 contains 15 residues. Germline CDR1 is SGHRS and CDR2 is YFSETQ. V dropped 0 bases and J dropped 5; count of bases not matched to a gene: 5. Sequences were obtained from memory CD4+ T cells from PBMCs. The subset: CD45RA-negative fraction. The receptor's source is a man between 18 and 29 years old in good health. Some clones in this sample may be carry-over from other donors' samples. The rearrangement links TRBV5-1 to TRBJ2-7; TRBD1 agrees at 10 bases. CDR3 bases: TGCGCCAGCAGCTTGGCCCCGGGACAGGGGCACGAGCAGTACTTC. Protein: CASSLAPGQGHEQYF.